These T cell receptor beta chains were read from a single sample in a study of T cells in Graves' hyperthyroidism and ophthalmopathy. MiXCR, applied by TCRdb to the multiplex PCR reads, yields one record per CDR3 protein. Of 400,000 to 500,000 distinct CDR3 sequences listed, roughly 14% are singletons. The specimen was blood. These receptors were collected from a young man with Graves' ophthalmopathy. The CDR3 runs from the conserved cysteine through the conserved F or W. A D gene is named only where the DNA matches it firmly. Clone size appears in some rows only: once, few, many, or a class for an expanded clone.

CDR3: CASSRLGWGSEDTQYF
DNA: TGCGCCAGCAGTCGGTTGGGTTGGGGATCTGAGGATACGCAGTATTTT
J: TRBJ2-3
D: .
length: 16
V: TRBV5-1
size: many

CDR3: CATSGVDGRNQPQHF
DNA: TGTGCCACCAGTGGGGTTGACGGCCGCAATCAGCCCCAGCATTTT
J: TRBJ1-5
D: .
length: 15
V: TRBV24-1
size: many

CDR3: CAWSYPVAFF
DNA: TGTGCCTGGAGTTACCCTGTGGCTTTCTTT
J: TRBJ1-1
D: .
length: 10
V: TRBV30
size: many

CDR3: CASSQDAGLYYGYTF
DNA: TGTGCCAGCAGCCAAGACGCAGGGTTATACTATGGCTACACCTTC
J: TRBJ1-2
D: .
length: 15
V: TRBV14
size: .

CDR3: CASSLRQGGEKLFF
DNA: TGTGCCAGCAGTTTAAGACAGGGAGGAGAAAAACTGTTTTTT
J: TRBJ1-4
D: TRBD1
length: 14
V: TRBV12-3/TRBV12-4
size: many

CDR3: CASSYSNGNTEAFF
DNA: TGTGCCAGCAGTTACTCGAACGGAAACACTGAAGCTTTCTTT
J: TRBJ1-1
D: .
length: 14
V: TRBV6-6
size: .

CDR3: CASSWKRDRVEKLFF
DNA: TGTGCCAGCAGCTGGAAACGGGACAGGGTAGAAAAACTGTTTTTT
J: TRBJ1-4
D: TRBD1
length: 15
V: TRBV7-9
size: .

CDR3: CASSRAGSKNIQYF
DNA: TGTGCCAGCAGCCGCGCAGGGTCCAAAAACATTCAGTACTTC
J: TRBJ2-4
D: .
length: 14
V: TRBV7-3
size: many

CDR3: CASSQLAGVYNEQFF
DNA: TGTGCCAGCAGCCAACTAGCGGGAGTTTACAATGAGCAGTTCTTC
J: TRBJ2-1
D: TRBD2
length: 15
V: TRBV3-1
size: many

CDR3: CASSLANRGNEGEQFF
DNA: TGTGCCAGCAGCTTAGCCAACAGGGGCAACGAGGGTGAGCAGTTCTTC
J: TRBJ2-1
D: TRBD1
length: 16
V: TRBV7-8
size: .

CDR3: CASSVGSSAYQPQHF
DNA: TGTGCCAGCAGCGTAGGGTCCAGTGCTTATCAGCCCCAGCATTTT
J: TRBJ1-5
D: .
length: 15
V: TRBV9
size: many

CDR3: CASSPSPLGGYGYTF
DNA: TGTGCCAGCAGTCCTTCCCCCCTAGGGGGCTATGGCTACACCTTC
J: TRBJ1-2
D: .
length: 15
V: TRBV27
size: few

CDR3: CATRTGDNYGYTF
DNA: TGTGCCACCCGGACAGGAGATAACTATGGCTACACCTTC
J: TRBJ1-2
D: TRBD1
length: 13
V: TRBV10-3
size: many

CDR3: CASSLGLGFGELFF
DNA: TGTGCCAGCAGTTTAGGTTTGGGCTTCGGGGAGCTGTTTTTT
J: TRBJ2-2
D: .
length: 14
V: TRBV27
size: many

CDR3: CASSAGQDNYGYTF
DNA: TGCGCCAGCAGCGCGGGACAGGATAACTATGGCTACACCTTC
J: TRBJ1-2
D: TRBD1
length: 14
V: TRBV5-1
size: many

CDR3: CASSYTGELFF
DNA: TGTGCCAGCAGCTACACCGGGGAGCTGTTTTTT
J: TRBJ2-2
D: .
length: 11
V: TRBV11-2
size: many

CDR3: CASSLPQNTDTQYF
DNA: TGTGCCAGCAGCTTACCCCAAAACACGGATACGCAGTATTTT
J: TRBJ2-3
D: .
length: 14
V: TRBV7-2
size: many

CDR3: CASSRTLYGGDRTDTQYF
DNA: TGTGCCAGTAGTAGGACCCTATATGGGGGGGACCGCACAGATACGCAGTATTTT
J: TRBJ2-3
D: TRBD2
length: 18
V: TRBV19
size: few

CDR3: CASSPPGTVNTEAFF
DNA: TGTGCCAGCAGCCCCCCCGGGACAGTAAACACTGAAGCTTTCTTT
J: TRBJ1-1
D: TRBD1
length: 15
V: TRBV7-2
size: .

CDR3: CASSLGGDPPPEQYF
DNA: TGTGCCAGTAGCCTAGGGGGGGACCCTCCCCCCGAGCAGTACTTC
J: TRBJ2-7
D: .
length: 15
V: TRBV13
size: .

CDR3: CASSGGLVGDADTQYF
DNA: TGTGCCAGCAGCGGCGGACTAGTCGGTGATGCAGATACGCAGTATTTT
J: TRBJ2-3
D: TRBD2
length: 16
V: TRBV12-3/TRBV12-4
size: many

CDR3: CASEGFGLGEQYF
DNA: TGTGCCAGCGAGGGTTTCGGACTTGGCGAGCAGTACTTC
J: TRBJ2-7
D: .
length: 13
V: TRBV6-1
size: many

CDR3: CASSSRTGNNEQFF
DNA: TGTGCCAGCAGCAGCCGGACAGGGAACAATGAGCAGTTCTTC
J: TRBJ2-1
D: TRBD1
length: 14
V: TRBV7-6
size: many

CDR3: CASSQGAQGPARGYTF
DNA: TGTGCCAGCAGCCAAGGGGCCCAGGGGCCTGCGCGTGGCTACACCTTC
J: TRBJ1-2
D: .
length: 16
V: TRBV3-1
size: many

CDR3: CAWSVKGNWNEQYF
DNA: TGTGCCTGGAGTGTAAAGGGGAATTGGAACGAGCAGTACTTC
J: TRBJ2-7
D: .
length: 14
V: TRBV30
size: many

CDR3: CAISEEPTGGHGYTF
DNA: TGTGCCATCAGTGAGGAACCGACAGGGGGCCATGGCTACACCTTC
J: TRBJ1-2
D: TRBD1
length: 15
V: TRBV10-3
size: many

CDR3: CASSPSTAGFSYEQYF
DNA: TGTGCCAGCAGTCCCTCGACGGCAGGGTTCTCCTACGAGCAGTACTTC
J: TRBJ2-7
D: .
length: 16
V: TRBV27
size: many

CDR3: CASSRGQGDYEQYF
DNA: TGCGCCAGCAGCAGGGGACAGGGGGACTACGAGCAGTACTTC
J: TRBJ2-7
D: TRBD1
length: 14
V: TRBV5-1
size: many

CDR3: CATTKSTGELFF
DNA: TGTGCAACGACCAAGTCCACCGGGGAGCTGTTTTTT
J: TRBJ2-2
D: .
length: 12
V: TRBV7-8
size: .

CDR3: CASSYEAGEVSYEQYF
DNA: TGTGCCAGCAGTTACGAGGCGGGAGAGGTGTCCTACGAGCAGTACTTC
J: TRBJ2-7
D: TRBD2
length: 16
V: TRBV6-2/TRBV6-3
size: many

CDR3: CASSFGDSYNEQFF
DNA: TGCGCCAGCAGCTTCGGGGACTCCTACAATGAGCAGTTCTTC
J: TRBJ2-1
D: .
length: 14
V: TRBV5-1
size: many

CDR3: CASSLRGGTDTQYF
DNA: TGTGCCAGCAGCTTAAGGGGAGGGACAGATACGCAGTATTTT
J: TRBJ2-3
D: TRBD2
length: 14
V: TRBV27
size: many

CDR3: CATSGGTGEAYEQYF
DNA: TGTGCCACCAGTGGGGGGACAGGGGAGGCCTACGAGCAGTACTTC
J: TRBJ2-7
D: TRBD1
length: 15
V: TRBV24-1
size: many

CDR3: CASTRSAYSYEQYF
DNA: TGTGCCAGCACCCGGAGCGCGTACTCCTACGAGCAGTACTTC
J: TRBJ2-7
D: .
length: 14
V: TRBV6-1
size: many

CDR3: CASRTSGIRNEQYF
DNA: TGTGCCAGCAGGACTAGCGGGATTAGAAACGAGCAGTACTTC
J: TRBJ2-7
D: TRBD2
length: 14
V: TRBV11-2
size: many

CDR3: CASSSTSGSPGQYF
DNA: TGTGCCAGCAGTTCTACTAGCGGGTCTCCCGGGCAGTACTTC
J: TRBJ2-7
D: TRBD2
length: 14
V: TRBV7-9
size: many

CDR3: CAIQGAETQYF
DNA: TGTGCCATACAGGGAGCAGAGACCCAGTACTTC
J: TRBJ2-5
D: .
length: 11
V: TRBV5-8
size: .

CDR3: CASSRTGDPISPIYEQYF
DNA: TGTGCCAGTAGTAGAACAGGGGACCCAATTTCCCCGATCTACGAGCAGTACTTC
J: TRBJ2-7
D: TRBD1
length: 18
V: TRBV19
size: few

CDR3: CSVRDRANIQYF
DNA: TGCAGCGTTCGGGACAGGGCAAACATTCAGTACTTC
J: TRBJ2-4
D: TRBD1
length: 12
V: TRBV29-1
size: few

CDR3: CASSSRGDSYEQYF
DNA: TGTGCCAGCAGTTCGCGGGGGGACTCCTACGAGCAGTACTTC
J: TRBJ2-7
D: TRBD2
length: 14
V: TRBV7-2
size: many

CDR3: CASSPGLARNDEQFF
DNA: TGTGCCAGCTCACCAGGACTAGCTAGGAACGATGAGCAGTTCTTC
J: TRBJ2-1
D: TRBD2
length: 15
V: TRBV18
size: .

CDR3: CASSLETSNQPQHF
DNA: TGTGCCAGCAGTCTCGAAACGAGCAATCAGCCCCAGCATTTT
J: TRBJ1-5
D: .
length: 14
V: TRBV2
size: many

CDR3: CSAKEGTNYGYTF
DNA: TGCAGTGCTAAAGAGGGCACTAACTATGGCTACACCTTC
J: TRBJ1-2
D: .
length: 13
V: TRBV20-1
size: many

CDR3: CASSPGRRDRRSGNTIYF
DNA: TGTGCCAGCAGCCCGGGGCGCCGAGATCGGCGCTCTGGAAACACCATATATTTT
J: TRBJ1-3
D: .
length: 18
V: TRBV7-2
size: .

CDR3: CSAWTGEAETQYF
DNA: TGCAGTGCTTGGACAGGGGAGGCGGAGACCCAGTACTTC
J: TRBJ2-5
D: TRBD1
length: 13
V: TRBV20-1
size: many

CDR3: CASSEPYLTSGVYNEQFF
DNA: TGTGCCAGCAGTGAACCCTACCTTACTAGCGGGGTTTACAATGAGCAGTTCTTC
J: TRBJ2-1
D: TRBD2
length: 18
V: TRBV6-1
size: many

CDR3: CASIATGGFARDTQYF
DNA: TGTGCCAGCATCGCGACAGGGGGCTTCGCGCGGGATACGCAGTATTTT
J: TRBJ2-3
D: TRBD1
length: 16
V: TRBV25-1
size: .

CDR3: CASSYESSRAYEQYF
DNA: TGTGCCAGCAGTTACGAGTCTAGCCGGGCCTACGAGCAGTACTTC
J: TRBJ2-7
D: .
length: 15
V: TRBV6-6
size: many

CDR3: CASSPLGLRRYNEQFF
DNA: TGTGCCAGTAGTCCACTTGGACTGAGGCGCTACAATGAGCAGTTCTTC
J: TRBJ2-1
D: .
length: 16
V: TRBV19
size: few

CDR3: CASSLASTSGLYEQYF
DNA: TGTGCCAGCAGCTTAGCTTCGACTAGCGGGCTCTACGAGCAGTACTTC
J: TRBJ2-7
D: TRBD2
length: 16
V: TRBV11-1
size: many

CDR3: CASRGSTGAAGELFF
DNA: TGTGCCAGCAGGGGGTCGACAGGGGCGGCCGGGGAGCTGTTTTTT
J: TRBJ2-2
D: TRBD1
length: 15
V: TRBV2
size: many

CDR3: CASSLPGTPTDTQYF
DNA: TGTGCCAGCAGCCTCCCCGGGACTCCCACAGATACGCAGTATTTT
J: TRBJ2-3
D: .
length: 15
V: TRBV3-1
size: many

CDR3: CASSSGLFNEQFF
DNA: TGTGCCAGCAGCTCGGGCCTTTTCAATGAGCAGTTCTTC
J: TRBJ2-1
D: .
length: 13
V: TRBV7-3
size: many

CDR3: CASSEAAGHNEQFF
DNA: TGTGCCAGCAGTGAAGCTGCGGGCCACAATGAGCAGTTCTTC
J: TRBJ2-1
D: .
length: 14
V: TRBV2
size: many

CDR3: CASSGVGFGNYGYTF
DNA: TGTGCCAGCAGTGGTGTAGGGTTTGGGAACTATGGCTACACCTTC
J: TRBJ1-2
D: .
length: 15
V: TRBV6-1
size: many

CDR3: CASSLGRQGGSPLHF
DNA: TGTGCCAGCAGCTTGGGTCGGCAGGGAGGGTCACCCCTCCACTTT
J: TRBJ1-6
D: .
length: 15
V: TRBV5-6
size: few

CDR3: CANDPDGAGNTIYF
DNA: TGTGCCAACGACCCGGACGGGGCTGGAAACACCATATATTTT
J: TRBJ1-3
D: .
length: 14
V: TRBV12-3/TRBV12-4
size: many